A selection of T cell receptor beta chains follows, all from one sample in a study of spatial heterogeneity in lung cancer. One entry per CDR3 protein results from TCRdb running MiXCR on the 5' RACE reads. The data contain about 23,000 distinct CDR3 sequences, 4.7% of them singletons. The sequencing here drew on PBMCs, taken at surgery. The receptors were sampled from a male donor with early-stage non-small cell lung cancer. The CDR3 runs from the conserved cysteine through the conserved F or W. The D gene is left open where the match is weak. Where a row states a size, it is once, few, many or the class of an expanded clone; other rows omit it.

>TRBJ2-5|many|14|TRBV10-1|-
CASSGSGFQETQYF
TGCGCCAGCAGTGGATCAGGGTTCCAAGAGACCCAGTACTTC
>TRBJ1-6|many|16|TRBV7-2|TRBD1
CASSKGQGVYYSPLHF
TGTGCCAGCAGCAAGGGACAGGGGGTTTACTATTCACCCCTCCACTTT
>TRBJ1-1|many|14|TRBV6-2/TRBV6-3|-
CASSYSTVNTEAFF
TGTGCCAGCAGTTATTCGACCGTGAACACTGAAGCTTTCTTT
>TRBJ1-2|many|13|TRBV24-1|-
CATSTDLNYGYTF
TGTGCCACCAGTACAGATTTGAACTATGGCTACACCTTC
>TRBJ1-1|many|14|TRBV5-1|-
CASSLGGENTEAFF
TGCGCCAGCAGCTTGGGAGGAGAGAACACTGAAGCTTTCTTT
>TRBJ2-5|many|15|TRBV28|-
CALRPVPGDQETQYF
TGTGCCCTTCGACCGGTCCCGGGTGATCAAGAGACCCAGTACTTC
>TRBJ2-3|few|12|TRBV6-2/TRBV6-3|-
CASSPSSDTQYF
TGTGCCAGCAGCCCTAGCTCAGATACGCAGTATTTT
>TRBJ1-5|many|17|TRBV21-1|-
CADLNTPRTGSNQPQHF
TGTGCCGACCTTAATACCCCCCGGACAGGGAGCAATCAGCCCCAGCATTTT
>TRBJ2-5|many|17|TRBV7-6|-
CASSLGYVIRGGETQYF
TGTGCCAGCAGCTTAGGTTACGTAATCCGGGGAGGAGAGACCCAGTACTTC
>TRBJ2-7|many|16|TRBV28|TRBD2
CASSSTGTSASYEQYF
TGTGCCAGCAGCTCGACCGGGACTAGCGCGTCCTACGAGCAGTACTTC
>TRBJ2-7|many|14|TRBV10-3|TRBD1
CAISTGTEAYEQYF
TGTGCCATCAGTACCGGGACAGAAGCCTACGAGCAGTACTTC
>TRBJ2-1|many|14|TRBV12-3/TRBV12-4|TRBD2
CASAKGLAGVLEFF
TGTGCCAGCGCAAAAGGACTAGCGGGAGTTTTGGAGTTCTTC
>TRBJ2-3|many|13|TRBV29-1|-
CSFSGLLVDTQYF
TGCAGCTTCTCAGGGTTATTAGTGGATACGCAGTATTTT
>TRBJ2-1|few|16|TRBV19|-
CASSIGAGMQFNEQFF
TGTGCCAGTAGTATAGGGGCGGGAATGCAGTTTAATGAGCAGTTCTTC
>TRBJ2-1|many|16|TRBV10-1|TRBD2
CASSDPSGEGSNEQFF
TGCGCCAGCAGTGATCCTAGCGGGGAAGGGAGTAATGAGCAGTTCTTC
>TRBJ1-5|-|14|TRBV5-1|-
CASSSGTPGQPQHF
TGCGCCAGCAGCTCGGGTACGCCGGGACAGCCCCAGCATTTT